Described below is a single T cell receptor beta chain sequence and its context. No antigen is known for it. This CDR3 comprises 11 residues. Deletions cut 5 bases from V and 8 bases from J, with 9 bases between. Germline lookup yields CDR1 SEHNR and CDR2 FQNEAQ (reference sequence). This entry belongs to a study of cytomegalovirus exposure and HLA in healthy donors. Study conclusions and caveats: Cytomegalovirus-associated status was assigned to about 170 TCR beta chains. Later analysis suggested links between common viral pathogens and several top significant clusters. A missense variant in DCLRE1C was later tied to TCR beta V- and J-gene trimming.

The PCR made use of 60 Vbeta and 13 Jbeta primers. TCRdb keeps only in-frame clones here, not all; method: immunoSEQ multiplex PCR. Among some 140,000 clones listed, around 80% were seen once. The receptor comes from a man in his forties in good health and CMV-seropositive. What was sequenced was PBMCs. This rearrangement joins TRBV7-9 to TRBJ1-2; unclear D gene. CDR3 in DNA: TGTGCCAGCAGCCGATCGGAGGGCTACACCTTC. It codes for CASSRSEGYTF.